What follows are 4 T cell receptor beta chains derived from one specimen sequenced in a study of T cells in women clearing cervical HPV infection. Data came from immunoSEQ multiplex PCR; TCRdb stores just in-frame clones and leaves some out. This repertoire comprises 45,000 to 50,000 clones; its ten largest clones make up 35%. Sequenced sample: blood buffy coat. Receptors were obtained from a woman aged 18 to 75 with a cervical HPV16 infection that either progressed to CIN3+ or cleared (not recorded which).

On this clone: The CDR3 end lies 3 residues beyond the end of the read and is filled in from the germline J gene. J is TRBJ2-1 and V is TRBV7-3, with TRBD2 matching over 13 bases. From germline, CDR1 is SGHTA and CDR2 FQGTGA. This CDR3 has 15 amino acids. J lost 7 bases, V lost 5 bases, and 5 bases had no gene match. CDR3 DNA, as far as it was read: TGTGCCAGCAGCCGAGGACTAGCGGGAGTTAATGAG. Its translation: CASSRGLAGVNE. The entire CDR3 protein reads CASSRGLAGVNEQFF.

With regard to this clone: The observed sequence ends 3 residues before the CDR3 terminus, with the missing tail filled in from the germline J gene. The chain couples TRBV2 to TRBJ1-3, with D possibly TRBD1 on 5 matching bases. V lost 6 bases and J 0 bases, leaving 15 bases between the germline ends. This CDR3 spans 16 amino acids. Per germline, CDR1 SNHLY and CDR2 FYNNEI. CDR3 protein: CASSPTRQSSGNTIYF. Partial CDR3 DNA: TGTGCCAGCAGCCCCACCCGACAGAGCTCTGGAAACACC.

Comment on this clone: The read halts 3 residues ahead of the CDR3 end, with the missing end drawn from the germline J gene. This chain links TRBV7-2 with TRBJ2-5, with D tentatively TRBD2 (5 bases). Germline values: CDR1 SGHTA, CDR2 FQGNSA. The CDR3 has 11 residues. V lost 5 bases and J 7 bases, leaving 8 bases between the germline ends. The CDR3 spells CASSGEGTQYF. The part of the CDR3 DNA that was read is TGTGCCAGCAGCGGCGAGGGGACC.

Regarding this clone: The read comes to an end 3 residues before the CDR3 does, leaving the germline J gene to fill in the end. This chain connects TRBV19 to TRBJ2-2; the match to TRBD1 covers 11 bases. The CDR3 contains 14 residues. Per germline, CDR1 LNHDA and CDR2 SQIVND (reference sequence). Trimming cost V 11 bases and J 7 bases; bases outside gene matches: 9. CDR3 DNA, as far as it was read: TGTGCCGGACCCGGGACAGGGGGTGGCGGGGAG. It is translated as CAGPGTGGGGE. The full CDR3 protein is CAGPGTGGGGELFF.